This passage covers 13 T cell receptor beta chains from one sample sequenced in a study of blood T cell repertoires in COVID-19. Profiled with immunoSEQ multiplex PCR; TCRdb holds only in-frame clones, not every one. Seen here are 150,000 to 200,000 clones, 79% observed once, and the top ten hold about 18%. Sequences were obtained from peripheral blood. The origin of the receptors is a man between 60 and 70 years old with active or convalescent COVID-19.

The gene calls are TRBV19 and TRBJ2-2; D is unresolved. V lost 3 bases, J lost 0 bases, and 5 bases lay in between. This CDR3 has 14 amino acids. The germline CDR1 and CDR2 sequences are LNHDA and SQIVND (reference sequence). The CDR3 region is CASSITANTGELFF. CDR3 DNA: TGTGCCAGTAGTATTACAGCGAACACCGGGGAGCTGTTTTTT.

The chain links TRBV9 to TRBJ2-5; D is perhaps TRBD2 (6 bases). The CDR3 consists of 17 residues. The germline V gene encodes CDR1 SGDLS and CDR2 YYNGEE. V lost 3 bases, J lost 5 bases, and 23 bases lay in between. CDR3 nucleotides: TGTGCCAGCAGCGGAGGCTGGGACTCCCCAAGCATGGAGACCCAGTACTTC. Encoded protein: CASSGGWDSPSMETQYF. Filled out from reference TRBV9 and TRBJ2-5, the complete variable domain reads DSGVTQTPKHLITATGQRVTLRCSPRSGDLSVYWYQQSLDQGLQFLIQYYNGEERAKGNILERFSAQQFPDLHSELNLSSLELGDSALYFCASSGGWDSPSMETQYFGPGTRLLVL.

V and J are TRBV7-2 and TRBJ2-2; 7 bases are a match to TRBD2. Germline CDR1 is SGHTA and CDR2 is FQGNSA. The CDR3 covers 15 residues. J lost 5 bases, V lost 5 bases, and 8 bases had no gene match. CDR3 nucleotides: TGTGCCAGCAGCCCTAGCGGAGGTGGGACCGGGGAGCTGTTTTTT. It codes for CASSPSGGGTGELFF.

This sequence joins TRBV27 and TRBJ2-7; unclear D gene. CDR3 length: 15 amino acids. Germline CDR1 MNHEY, CDR2 SMNVEV (reference sequence). Trimming took 5 bases from V and 2 from J, leaving 16 bases between them. Written as DNA, the CDR3 is TGTGCCAGCAGTCCCCACCGACTGAGGACCTACGAGCAGTACTTC. Translated, it gives CASSPHRLRTYEQYF.

This rearrangement joins TRBV28 to TRBJ2-1; 7 nucleotides line up with TRBD2. Per the germline V gene, CDR1 is MDHEN and CDR2 is SYDVKM. This CDR3 is built from 15 residues. Germline trimming cut 3 bases from V and 4 bases from J; bases unmatched to any gene: 6. CDR3 nucleotides: TGTGCCAGCAGTTTTTCACTAGCGAGTTACAATGAGCAGTTCTTC. It yields the protein CASSFSLASYNEQFF.

The gene calls are TRBV12-5 and TRBJ1-2, with 8 bases lining up with TRBD1. The junction had 6 bases not matched to a gene; V was cut back by 6 bases and J by 6 bases. From germline, CDR1 is LGHNT and CDR2 FRNRAP. The CDR3 loop spans 13 amino acids. CDR3 nucleotides: TGTGCTAGTGGCCCGGACAGGGTCGATGGCTACACCTTC. Translated, it gives CASGPDRVDGYTF.

The chain joins TRBV30 to TRBJ2-1; 7 bases align to TRBD1. V gave up 0 bases and J gave up 4 bases; unmatched junction bases: 0. The germline V gene has CDR1 GTSNPN and CDR2 SVGIG (reference sequence). CDR3 size: 13 residues. The CDR3 spells CAWSVGQYNEQFF. Written as DNA, the CDR3 is TGTGCCTGGAGTGTGGGACAGTACAATGAGCAGTTCTTC.

This clone has only one observation. The chain carries TRBV7-2 and TRBJ2-3; tentative D call: TRBD2 (5 bases). The CDR3 spans 14 residues. The ends were cut back, 2 bases at V and 2 bases at J, with 8 bases in the middle. Looked up from germline, CDR1 is SGHTA and CDR2 is FQGNSA. Written as DNA, the CDR3 is TGTGCCAGCAGCTTAAGCGGTTCCACAGATACGCAGTATTTT. Amino acid sequence: CASSLSGSTDTQYF.

This sequence joins TRBV23-1 and TRBJ2-7; TRBD2 matches at 12 bases. TRBV23-1 is sorted into the ORF group, with uncertain function. The CDR3 totals 17 residues. The V segment lost 6 bases and the J segment 2 bases; nucleotides outside the gene matches: 11. CDR3 loop: CASRTSGSASTAYEQYF. CDR3 nucleotides: TGCGCCAGCAGGACTAGCGGGAGTGCTTCAACAGCCTACGAGCAGTACTTC.

The chain carries TRBV3-1 (or the pseudogene TRBV3-2) and TRBJ1-6; D may be TRBD1 (6 bases). Per germline, CDR1 LGHDT and CDR2 YNNKEL (reference sequence). There are 14 residues in the CDR3. Trimming removed 4 bases from V and 10 bases from J, with 14 bases in between. CDR3 sequence: CASSPPTGSSPLHF. The DNA for the CDR3 is TGTGCCAGCAGCCCTCCGACAGGTTCCTCACCCCTCCACTTT.

V usage is TRBV18 and J usage is TRBJ2-7; no definite D call. Per the germline V gene, CDR1 is KGHSH and CDR2 is LQKENI. Trimming took 3 bases from V and 3 from J, leaving 18 bases between them. The CDR3 runs 16 residues. The CDR3 DNA sequence: TGTGCCAGCTCACCTGGTTTGGCACCAATCATCTACGAGCAGTACTTC. This sequence encodes CASSPGLAPIIYEQYF.

V and J are TRBV7-2 and TRBJ1-5; 8 bases map to TRBD1. V shed 1 base, J shed 3 bases, and the junction held 2 bases outside the gene matches. CDR3 length: 15 amino acids. Germline V gene lookup returns CDR1 SGHTA and CDR2 FQGNSA. This CDR3 reads CASSLDRGFNQPQHF. The CDR3 DNA sequence: TGTGCCAGCAGCTTAGACAGGGGGTTCAATCAGCCCCAGCATTTT.

CDR3 protein: CASSLPGGRSDTQYF. For the CDR3, the DNA is TGTGCCAGCAGTTTACCAGGGGGTAGGTCAGATACGCAGTATTTT. This chain joins TRBV28 and TRBJ2-3; 7 bases are a match to TRBD1. The CDR3 covers 15 residues. J lost 4 bases, V lost 2 bases, and 6 bases had no gene match. Germline V gives CDR1 MDHEN, CDR2 SYDVKM.